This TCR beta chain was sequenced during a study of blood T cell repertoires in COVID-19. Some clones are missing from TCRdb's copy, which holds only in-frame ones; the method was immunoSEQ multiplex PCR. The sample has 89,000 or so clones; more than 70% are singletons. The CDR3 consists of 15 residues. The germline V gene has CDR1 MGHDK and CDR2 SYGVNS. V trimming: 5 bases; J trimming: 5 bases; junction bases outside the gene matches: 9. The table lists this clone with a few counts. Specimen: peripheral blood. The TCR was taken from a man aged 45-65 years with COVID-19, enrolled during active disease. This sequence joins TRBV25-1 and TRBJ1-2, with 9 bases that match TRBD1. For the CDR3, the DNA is TGTGCCAGCAGTACCGACGGACAGGGGCGGTATGGCTACACCTTC. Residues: CASSTDGQGRYGYTF.